A single sample is the source of the 31 T cell receptor beta chains below, sequenced in a study of CD4+ T cells in melanoma (dated by TCRdb to between 2021 and 2022). Library preparation employed the immunoSEQ multiplex PCR assay. TCRdb obtained this table from immuneACCESS and retained in-frame rearrangements with V and J assigned. These tables miss some clones; where compared with another copy, unresolved V genes account for less than half of the shortfall, and the remainder is unexplained. This sample lists some 13,000 clones; about 80% were detected once. Of the sample, roughly 15% is held by the ten largest clones. Sequencing input: cells from a culture (not recorded whether cultured in vitro). Every receptor here comes from a human donor with melanoma.

V gene TRBV29-1 combines with J gene TRBJ2-7; D is unresolved. The CDR3 extends over 13 amino acids. Germline V gene lookup returns CDR1 SQVTM and CDR2 ANQGSEA. Trimming shortened V by 2 bases and J by 4 bases, and 12 bases separated the two germline ends. The CDR3 is CSVESALDYEQYF. In nucleotides, the CDR3 is TGCAGCGTTGAATCCGCTTTGGATTACGAGCAGTACTTC.

This CDR3 is CASSLGGQAVLNTIYF. Here the CDR3 DNA reads TGCGCCAGCAGCCTCGGGGGACAGGCGGTTTTAAACACCATATATTTT. This chain joins TRBV4-1 and TRBJ1-3; 8 positions agree with TRBD1. Germline V gene data show CDR1 as MGHRA and CDR2 as YSYEKL. This CDR3 is 16 amino acids long. V trimming: 4 bases; J trimming: 6 bases; junction bases outside the gene matches: 11.

This chain uses TRBV7-3 with TRBJ2-3; no clear D. V was cut by 1 base and J by 4 bases, with 9 bases left in between. In germline, CDR1 is SGHTA, CDR2 FQGTGA. The CDR3 sequence is 14 residues long. CDR3 nucleotides: TGTGCCAGCAGCTTAATGACGCTCCCAGATACGCAGTATTTT. Its translation is CASSLMTLPDTQYF.

This chain joins TRBV27 and TRBJ1-2; D is possibly TRBD1 (5 bases). This CDR3 is 13 amino acids long. V lost 3 bases to trimming and J lost 8 bases, with 13 bases between them. The germline CDR1 and CDR2 sequences are MNHEY and SMNVEV (reference sequence). This CDR3 reads CASSFFRGGGYTF. The CDR3 DNA sequence: TGTGCCAGCAGTTTTTTCCGGGGGGGAGGCTACACCTTC.

This clone has only one observation. This rearrangement joins TRBV25-1 to TRBJ2-3; 14 bases are shared with TRBD2. Germline CDR1 reads MGHDK; CDR2 reads SYGVNS. The length of the CDR3 is 17 residues. The V segment lost 5 bases and the J segment 5 bases; nucleotides outside the gene matches: 9. The CDR3 DNA is TGTGCCAGCAGTCGGCGACTAGCGGGGGGGTCGGGAGATACGCAGTATTTT. Translating gives CASSRRLAGGSGDTQYF.

Only a few counts were recorded for this clone. The V gene is TRBV2, the J gene TRBJ2-7, with D possibly matching TRBD2 (5 bases). This CDR3 is 14 amino acids long. CDR1 is SNHLY, CDR2 FYNNEI, per germline. Trimming stripped 4 bases from V and 2 bases from J, with 12 bases between. The CDR3 nucleotides are TGTGCCAGCAGTGGCCGGAGGATAACCTACGAGCAGTACTTC. Its translation: CASSGRRITYEQYF.

This chain links TRBV11-2 with TRBJ1-2, with D possibly TRBD1 on 5 matching bases. This CDR3 region has 16 residues. Per the germline V gene, CDR1 is SGHAT and CDR2 is FQNNGV. Trimming shortened V by 3 bases and J by 2 bases, and 16 bases separated the two germline ends. The CDR3 reads CASSLIRGRMNYGYTF. DNA for the CDR3: TGTGCCAGCAGCTTGATAAGGGGACGGATGAACTATGGCTACACCTTC.

A note on this clone: This sample includes further DNA sequences coding for the same CDR3. The chain has TRBV11-2 and TRBJ2-5; 7 positions agree with TRBD1. The CDR3 extends over 14 amino acids. After removal of 5 bases from V and 1 base from J, the junction contained 4 bases not matched to a gene. Germline assignment: CDR1 SGHAT and CDR2 FQNNGV. This CDR3 reads CASSRGQLQETQYF. The DNA for the CDR3 is TGTGCCAGCAGCCGGGGACAGCTCCAAGAGACCCAGTACTTC.

V and J are TRBV9 and TRBJ2-7; the D is unclear. Germline loops: CDR1 SGDLS, CDR2 YYNGEE. The CDR3 contains 12 residues. Trimming cost V 4 bases and J 5 bases, with 10 bases left between them. The CDR3 spells CASSPDRDEQYF. The CDR3 DNA is TGTGCCAGCAGCCCCGACCGGGACGAGCAGTACTTC.

This clone was seen more than once but under ten times. J is TRBJ1-2 and V is TRBV6-1; D is unresolved. Deletions cut 5 bases from V and 8 bases from J, with 15 bases between. CDR1 is MNHNS and CDR2 is SASEGT in the germline V gene. The CDR3 totals 13 residues. CDR3: CASSIEQVSGYTF. CDR3 nucleotides: TGTGCCAGCAGTATAGAGCAAGTGTCCGGCTACACCTTC.

The chain uses TRBV5-1 and TRBJ1-1; TRBD1 agrees at 7 bases. V lost 4 bases to trimming and J lost 1 base; unmatched junction nucleotides: 4. The V gene's germline CDR1 is SGHRS and CDR2 YFSETQ. The length of the CDR3 is 14 residues. CDR3 residues: CASSAQGGNTEAFF. The CDR3, as DNA: TGCGCCAGCAGCGCTCAGGGGGGGAACACTGAAGCTTTCTTT.

The rearrangement joins TRBV6-5 to TRBJ2-5; unclear D gene. CDR1 and CDR2 from the germline V gene are MNHEY and SVGAGI. Trimming shortened V by 7 bases and J by 4 bases, and 4 bases separated the two germline ends. This CDR3 is built from 10 residues. CDR3 sequence reads: CASTGETQYF. The CDR3 bases are TGTGCCAGCACTGGAGAGACCCAGTACTTC.

This chain connects TRBV30 to TRBJ1-4, with 7 bases aligning to TRBD1. From germline, CDR1 is GTSNPN and CDR2 SVGIG (reference sequence). The CDR3 length is 14 residues. J lost 4 bases, V lost 2 bases, and 4 bases had no gene match. The CDR3 DNA sequence: TGTGCCTGGAGTCTGGGACAGAGTAATGAAAAACTGTTTTTT. Protein sequence: CAWSLGQSNEKLFF.

The chain has TRBV19 and TRBJ2-5, with TRBD2 matching 10 bases. In germline, CDR1 is LNHDA, CDR2 SQIVND (reference sequence). With 3 bases clipped from V and 5 bases from J, the junction kept 6 bases outside the gene matches. The CDR3 spans 15 residues. The DNA of the CDR3 is TGTGCCAGTAGTATGGGAGCGGGGGGGCCGGAGACCCAGTACTTC. Translated: CASSMGAGGPETQYF. Full variable domain (rest looked up from reference TRBV19 and TRBJ2-5): DGGITQSPKYLFRKEGQNVTLSCEQNLNHDAMYWYRQDPGQGLRLIYYSQIVNDFQKGDIAEGYSVSREKKESFPLTVTSAQKNPTAFYLCASSMGAGGPETQYFGPGTRLLVL.

The genes are TRBV6-6 and TRBJ2-7, with 10 bases lining up with TRBD2. The V segment lost 6 bases and the J segment 2 bases; nucleotides outside the gene matches: 4. This CDR3 has 14 amino acids. Germline loops: CDR1 MNHNY, CDR2 SVGAGI (reference sequence). CDR3 DNA sequence: TGTGCCAGCAGAGTAAGCGGGGGGGCCTACGAGCAGTACTTC. Its protein is CASRVSGGAYEQYF.

V gene TRBV7-9 combines with J gene TRBJ1-2; perhaps TRBD1 as D (6 bases). The CDR3 is 18 residues long. The ends were cut back, 4 bases at V and 4 bases at J, with 25 bases in the middle. Per the germline V gene, CDR1 is SEHNR and CDR2 is FQNEAQ (reference sequence). CDR3 DNA: TGTGCCAGCAGCTCCCTCCGGGGGGGGCGAGATATCATCTATGGCTACACCTTC. Its protein product is CASSSLRGGRDIIYGYTF.

This sequence joins TRBV11-2 and TRBJ1-1, with a tentative D call TRBD1 (5 bases). Germline values: CDR1 SGHAT, CDR2 FQNNGV. This CDR3 has 13 amino acids. V was cut by 5 bases and J by 2 bases, with 9 bases left in between. The CDR3 region has the DNA TGTGCCAGCAGCCGACAGAGTAACACTGAAGCTTTCTTT. Amino acids: CASSRQSNTEAFF.

The chain recombines TRBV5-1 with TRBJ2-2; no reliable D call. CDR1 SGHRS and CDR2 YFSETQ come from the germline V gene. V lost 0 bases and J lost 9, with 9 bases in between. The CDR3 extends over 13 amino acids. This chain's CDR3 is CASSLGPNRELFF. The CDR3 DNA is TGCGCCAGCAGCTTGGGTCCCAACCGGGAGCTGTTTTTT.

This chain links TRBV2 with TRBJ2-2, with unresolved D. CDR1 is SNHLY, CDR2 FYNNEI, per germline. CDR3 length: 15 amino acids. V was trimmed by 0 bases and J by 4 bases, leaving 9 bases between them. CDR3 region: CASSEAGLGTGELFF. The CDR3 region has the DNA TGTGCCAGCAGTGAAGCAGGGTTGGGCACCGGGGAGCTGTTTTTT.

This chain connects TRBV29-1 to TRBJ1-1; D remains unclear. V gave up 0 bases and J gave up 14 bases, with 13 bases separating them. The CDR3 consists of 11 residues. Germline loops: CDR1 SQVTM, CDR2 ANQGSEA. CDR3 region: CSVEDRPGRFF. DNA of the CDR3: TGCAGCGTTGAAGATCGCCCCGGGCGCTTCTTT.

The J gene is TRBJ1-3, the V gene TRBV5-1; D is unclear. Germline V gives CDR1 SGHRS, CDR2 YFSETQ. Trimming removed 0 bases from V and 0 bases from J, with 10 bases in between. This CDR3 contains 16 residues. The CDR3 DNA sequence: TGCGCCAGCAGCTTGGCCGGGGTAGGCTCTGGAAACACCATATATTTT. Translation gives CASSLAGVGSGNTIYF.

The V call is TRBV5-1, the J call TRBJ1-1; D is undetermined. CDR3 size: 14 residues. V dropped 0 bases and J dropped 0 bases, with 6 bases sitting between them. CDR1 SGHRS and CDR2 YFSETQ come from the germline V gene. The CDR3 nucleotides read TGCGCCAGCAGCTTGGGGCAGATGAACACTGAAGCTTTCTTT. Its protein is CASSLGQMNTEAFF.

The chain carries TRBV7-2 and TRBJ2-3, with no clear D. The CDR3 spans 13 residues. Germline V gene lookup returns CDR1 SGHTA and CDR2 FQGNSA. V gave up 1 base and J gave up 3 bases, with 5 bases separating them. DNA for the CDR3: TGTGCCAGCAGCTTAGATCGGACAGATACGCAGTATTTT. It specifies CASSLDRTDTQYF.

The chain links TRBV30 to TRBJ2-4; 7 bases agree with TRBD1. The CDR3 covers 18 residues. V trimming: 3 bases; J trimming: 0 bases; junction bases outside the gene matches: 14. CDR1 is GTSNPN and CDR2 is SVGIG in the germline V gene (reference sequence). In nucleotides, the CDR3 is TGTGCCTGGAGCTCCGGGACAGCGTCTATTCTAGCCAAAAACATTCAGTACTTC. Its protein product is CAWSSGTASILAKNIQYF.

This sequence joins TRBV19 and TRBJ1-5, with TRBD1 matching over 7 bases. Germline V gene sequence: CDR1 LNHDA, CDR2 SQIVND (reference sequence). The CDR3 extends over 15 amino acids. The V segment lost 8 bases and the J segment 0 bases; nucleotides outside the gene matches: 7. The CDR3 sequence is CASGTESLSNQPQHF. The CDR3 DNA is TGTGCCAGTGGGACAGAGAGCCTTAGCAATCAGCCCCAGCATTTT.

This clone was counted once. The CDR3 spells CASSGQAGTGPTGELFF. As DNA, the CDR3 is TGTGCCAGCAGCGGACAGGCCGGGACAGGGCCCACCGGGGAGCTGTTTTTT. This chain connects TRBV9 to TRBJ2-2; 9 positions agree with TRBD1. This CDR3 region has 17 residues. The V segment lost 3 bases and the J segment 4 bases; nucleotides outside the gene matches: 10. Germline CDR1 and CDR2: SGDLS and YYNGEE. Using reference TRBV9 and TRBJ2-2 for the parts outside the CDR3, the full variable domain is DSGVTQTPKHLITATGQRVTLRCSPRSGDLSVYWYQQSLDQGLQFLIQYYNGEERAKGNILERFSAQQFPDLHSELNLSSLELGDSALYFCASSGQAGTGPTGELFFGEGSRLTVL.

This clone was seen more than once but under ten times. The V call is TRBV5-1, the J call TRBJ2-5, with D tentatively TRBD1 or TRBD2 (5 bases each). V was clipped by 4 bases and J by 2 bases, with 21 bases between them. The CDR3 extends over 17 amino acids. Germline CDR1 reads SGHRS; CDR2 reads YFSETQ. The CDR3 DNA is TGCGCCAGCAGCCGTGGAGGCAACAGGAAATCACAAGAGACCCAGTACTTC. Protein product: CASSRGGNRKSQETQYF.

CDR3 protein: CASAAGTAGRGAFF. The CDR3 DNA follows: TGTGCCAGCGCTGCAGGGACAGCCGGTCGAGGAGCTTTCTTT. The chain combines TRBV6-6 with TRBJ1-1; 7 nucleotides agree with TRBD1. The germline V gene has CDR1 MNHNY and CDR2 SVGAGI (reference sequence). Unmatched junction bases numbered 16, after V lost 8 bases and J lost 10 bases. CDR3 size: 14 residues.

The genes are TRBV5-1 and TRBJ2-7; 7 nucleotides line up with TRBD1. Germline assignment: CDR1 SGHRS and CDR2 YFSETQ. The CDR3 is 16 amino acids. The V gene end was trimmed by 7 bases and the J gene end by 3 bases; junction bases not matched to a gene: 16. The CDR3 sequence is CASAPSSGTEFYEQYF. In DNA, the CDR3 is TGCGCCAGCGCGCCAAGTTCCGGGACAGAATTCTACGAGCAGTACTTC.

The chain has TRBV18 and TRBJ1-5; D perhaps matches TRBD1 (6 bases). The V gene's germline CDR1 is KGHSH and CDR2 LQKENI. The CDR3 has 14 residues. With 2 bases removed from V and 6 bases from J, the gap between germline ends came to 11 bases. CDR3 DNA sequence: TGTGCCAGCTCACCATCGACAGGTATTCAGCCCCAGCATTTT. Its protein is CASSPSTGIQPQHF.

The rearrangement links TRBV11-2 to TRBJ2-5, with no clear D. This CDR3 has 15 amino acids. Germline V gene lookup returns CDR1 SGHAT and CDR2 FQNNGV. With 6 bases removed from V and 4 bases from J, the gap between germline ends came to 18 bases. The CDR3 coding sequence is TGTGCCAGCAGATTTTTTGGGTCGGACGGAGAGACCCAGTACTTC. It specifies CASRFFGSDGETQYF.